Below, one TCR beta chain is given with its context. Its recognized antigen is unknown. No base quality values were provided; no much bigger clone lies one nucleotide off. The junction shows trimming of 0 bases on V and 0 bases on J, and the gene matches do not reach 0 bases of it. The CDR1 and CDR2 encoded by the germline V gene are MGHRA and YSYEKL. The CDR3 sequence holds 15 residues, the cysteine and phenylalanine included. Left in the record is the CDR3 DNA by itself, 45 bases read in frame from the first base. Library generation was performed with the immunoSEQ multiplex PCR assay. TCRdb limited this immuneACCESS table to in-frame rearrangements with V and J called. A share of clones is missing; checked studies link under half to unresolved V genes, and the rest is unexplained. The table for this sample lists about 72,000 clones; approximately 91% of them were counted only once. Approximately 2.7% of the sample belongs to the ten largest clones.

This sample stems from a study of T cells after somatic rescue of genetic block (dated by TCRdb to the early 2020s). Background on the whole study: What the study looked at was long-term robustness, specifically in a T-cell system that came about through somatic rescue of a genetic block in T-cell development.

The sequenced sample was peripheral blood mononuclear cells (PBMCs). The V and J genes are TRBV4-1 and TRBJ2-7, and 9 bases in between align with TRBD2. The source of this sequence is a young man. The DNA reads as follows: TGCGCCAGCAGCCAAGAGACTAGCGGCTCCTACGAGCAGTACTTC. Its protein product is CASSQETSGSYEQYF.